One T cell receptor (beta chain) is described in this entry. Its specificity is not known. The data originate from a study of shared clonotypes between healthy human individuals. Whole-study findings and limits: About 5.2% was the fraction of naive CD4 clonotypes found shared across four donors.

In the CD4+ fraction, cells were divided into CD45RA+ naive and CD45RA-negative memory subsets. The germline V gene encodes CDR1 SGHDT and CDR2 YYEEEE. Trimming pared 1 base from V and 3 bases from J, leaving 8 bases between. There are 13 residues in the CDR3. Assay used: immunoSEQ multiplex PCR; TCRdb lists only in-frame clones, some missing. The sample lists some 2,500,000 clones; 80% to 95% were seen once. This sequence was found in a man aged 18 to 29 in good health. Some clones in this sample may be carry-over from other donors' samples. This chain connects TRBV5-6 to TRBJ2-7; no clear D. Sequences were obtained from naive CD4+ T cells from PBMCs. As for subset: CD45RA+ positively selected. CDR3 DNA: TGTGCCAGCAGCTTGTGGGTGGGCTACGAGCAGTACTTC. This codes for CASSLWVGYEQYF.